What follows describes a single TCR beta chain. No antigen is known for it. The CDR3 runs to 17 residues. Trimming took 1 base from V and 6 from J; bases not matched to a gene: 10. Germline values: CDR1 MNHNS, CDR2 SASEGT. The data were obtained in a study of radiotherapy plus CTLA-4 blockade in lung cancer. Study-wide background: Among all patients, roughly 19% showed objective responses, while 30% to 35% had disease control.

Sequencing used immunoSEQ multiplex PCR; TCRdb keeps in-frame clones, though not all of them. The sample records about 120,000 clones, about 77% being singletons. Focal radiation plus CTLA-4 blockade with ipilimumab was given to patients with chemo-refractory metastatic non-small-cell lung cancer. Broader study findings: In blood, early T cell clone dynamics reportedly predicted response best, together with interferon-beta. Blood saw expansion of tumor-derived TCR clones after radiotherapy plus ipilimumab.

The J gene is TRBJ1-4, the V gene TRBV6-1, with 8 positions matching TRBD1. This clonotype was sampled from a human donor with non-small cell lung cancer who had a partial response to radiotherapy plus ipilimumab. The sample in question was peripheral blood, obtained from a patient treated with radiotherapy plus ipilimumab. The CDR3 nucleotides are TGTGCCAGCAGTGAAGGTTGGGACAGGAAGGGATATGAAAAACTGTTTTTT. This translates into CASSEGWDRKGYEKLFF.